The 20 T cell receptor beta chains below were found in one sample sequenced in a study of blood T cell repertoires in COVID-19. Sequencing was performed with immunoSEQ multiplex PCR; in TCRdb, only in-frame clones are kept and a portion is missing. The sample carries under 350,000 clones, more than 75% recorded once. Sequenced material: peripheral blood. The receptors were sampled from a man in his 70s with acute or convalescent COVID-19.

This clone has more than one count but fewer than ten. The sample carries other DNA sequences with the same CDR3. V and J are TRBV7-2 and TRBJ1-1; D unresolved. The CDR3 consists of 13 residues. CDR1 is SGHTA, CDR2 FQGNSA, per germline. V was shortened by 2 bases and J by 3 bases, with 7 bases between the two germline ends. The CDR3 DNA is TGTGCCAGCAGCTTAACGCGGGACACTGAAGCTTTCTTT. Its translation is CASSLTRDTEAFF. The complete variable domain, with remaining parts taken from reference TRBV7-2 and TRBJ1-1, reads GAGVSQSPSNKVTEKGKDVELRCDPISGHTALYWYRQSLGQGLEFLIYFQGNSAPDKSGLPSDRFSAERTGGSVSTLTIQRTQQEDSAVYLCASSLTRDTEAFFGQGTRLTVV.

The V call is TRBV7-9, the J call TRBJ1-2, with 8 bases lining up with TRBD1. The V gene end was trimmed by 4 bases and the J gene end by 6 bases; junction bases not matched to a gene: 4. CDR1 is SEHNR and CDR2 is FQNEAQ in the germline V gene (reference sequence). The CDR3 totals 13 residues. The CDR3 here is CASSSQGADGYTF. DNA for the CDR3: TGTGCCAGCAGCTCCCAGGGGGCGGATGGCTACACCTTC. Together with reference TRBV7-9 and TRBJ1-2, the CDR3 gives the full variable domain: DTGVSQNPRHKITKRGQNVTFRCDPISEHNRLYWYRQTLGQGPEFLTYFQNEAQLEKSRLLSDRFSAERPKGSFSTLEIQRTEQGDSAMYLCASSSQGADGYTFGSGTRLTVV.

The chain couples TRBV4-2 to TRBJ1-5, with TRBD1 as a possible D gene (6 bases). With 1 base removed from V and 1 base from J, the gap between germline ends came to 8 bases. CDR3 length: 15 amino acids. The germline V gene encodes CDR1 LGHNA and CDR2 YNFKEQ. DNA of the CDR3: TGTGCCAGCAGCCAAGCCACAGGGAGCAATCAGCCCCAGCATTTT. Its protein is CASSQATGSNQPQHF.

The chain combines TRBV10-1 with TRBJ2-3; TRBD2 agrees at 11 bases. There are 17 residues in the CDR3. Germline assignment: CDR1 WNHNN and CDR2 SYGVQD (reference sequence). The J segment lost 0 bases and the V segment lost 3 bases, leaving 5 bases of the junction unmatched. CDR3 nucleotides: TGCGCCAGCAGTGAATCTAGCGGGAGGACTAGCACAGATACGCAGTATTTT. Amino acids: CASSESSGRTSTDTQYF.

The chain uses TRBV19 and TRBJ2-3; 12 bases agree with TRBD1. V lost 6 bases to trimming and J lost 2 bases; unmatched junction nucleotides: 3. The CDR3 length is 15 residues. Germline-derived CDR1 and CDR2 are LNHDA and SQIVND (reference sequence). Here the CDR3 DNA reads TGTGCCAGTAGCGGGACAGGGGGCACCACAGATACGCAGTATTTT. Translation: CASSGTGGTTDTQYF.

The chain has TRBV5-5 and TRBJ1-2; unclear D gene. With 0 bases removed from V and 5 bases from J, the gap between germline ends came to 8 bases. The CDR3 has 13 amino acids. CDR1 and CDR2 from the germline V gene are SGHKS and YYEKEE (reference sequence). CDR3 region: CASSLVQSYGYTF. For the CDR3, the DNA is TGTGCCAGCAGCTTGGTTCAGTCTTATGGCTACACCTTC.

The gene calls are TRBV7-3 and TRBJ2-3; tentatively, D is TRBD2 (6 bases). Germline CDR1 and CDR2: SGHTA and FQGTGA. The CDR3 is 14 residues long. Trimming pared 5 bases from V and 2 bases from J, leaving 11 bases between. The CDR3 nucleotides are TGTGCCAGCAGCCCCAGCGGGTACACAGATACGCAGTATTTT. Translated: CASSPSGYTDTQYF.

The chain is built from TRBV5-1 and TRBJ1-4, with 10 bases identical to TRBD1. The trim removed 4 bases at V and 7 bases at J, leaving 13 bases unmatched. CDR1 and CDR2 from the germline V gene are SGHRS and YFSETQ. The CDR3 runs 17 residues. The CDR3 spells CASSPRPGTGVGEKLFF. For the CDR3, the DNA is TGCGCCAGCAGCCCACGTCCCGGGACAGGGGTGGGTGAAAAACTGTTTTTT.

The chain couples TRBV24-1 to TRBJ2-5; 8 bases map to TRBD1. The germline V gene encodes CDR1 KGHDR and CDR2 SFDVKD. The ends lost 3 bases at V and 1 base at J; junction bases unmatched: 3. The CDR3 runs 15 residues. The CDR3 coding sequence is TGTGCCACCAGTGATGCGGGACAGGTCCAAGAGACCCAGTACTTC. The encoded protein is CATSDAGQVQETQYF.

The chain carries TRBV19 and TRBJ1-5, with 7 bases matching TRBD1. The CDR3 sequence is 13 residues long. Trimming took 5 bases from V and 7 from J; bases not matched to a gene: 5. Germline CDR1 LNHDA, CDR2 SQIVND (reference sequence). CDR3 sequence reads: CASSPQGGQPQHF. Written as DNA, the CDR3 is TGTGCCAGTAGTCCGCAGGGGGGCCAGCCCCAGCATTTT. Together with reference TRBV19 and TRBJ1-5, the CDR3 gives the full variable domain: DGGITQSPKYLFRKEGQNVTLSCEQNLNHDAMYWYRQDPGQGLRLIYYSQIVNDFQKGDIAEGYSVSREKKESFPLTVTSAQKNPTAFYLCASSPQGGQPQHFGDGTRLSIL.

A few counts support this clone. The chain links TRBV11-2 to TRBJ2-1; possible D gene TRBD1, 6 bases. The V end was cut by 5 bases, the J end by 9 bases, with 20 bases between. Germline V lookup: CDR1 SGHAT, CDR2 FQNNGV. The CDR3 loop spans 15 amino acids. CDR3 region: CASSPGSGLGGEQFF. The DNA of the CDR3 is TGTGCCAGCAGCCCCGGGTCGGGGCTAGGGGGTGAGCAGTTCTTC. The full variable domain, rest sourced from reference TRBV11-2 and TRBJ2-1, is EAGVAQSPRYKIIEKRQSVAFWCNPISGHATLYWYQQILGQGPKLLIQFQNNGVVDDSQLPKDRFSAERLKGVDSTLKIQPAKLEDSAVYLCASSPGSGLGGEQFFGPGTRLTVL.

CDR3: CAIRTSTSGTSSHEQFF. The DNA of the CDR3 is TGTGCCATCAGGACCAGTACATCCGGGACTAGCTCTCATGAGCAGTTCTTC. This chain links TRBV10-3 with TRBJ2-1; 9 bases agree with TRBD2. The V gene end was trimmed by 6 bases and the J gene end by 8 bases; junction bases not matched to a gene: 17. Germline-derived CDR1 and CDR2 are ENHRY and SYGVKD. The CDR3 runs to 17 residues.

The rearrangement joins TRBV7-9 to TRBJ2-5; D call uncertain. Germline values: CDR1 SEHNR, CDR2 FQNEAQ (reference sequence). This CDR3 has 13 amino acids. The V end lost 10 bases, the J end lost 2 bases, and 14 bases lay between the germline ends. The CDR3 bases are TGTGCCACCACCCTAGGTGATCAAGAGACCCAGTACTTC. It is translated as CATTLGDQETQYF.

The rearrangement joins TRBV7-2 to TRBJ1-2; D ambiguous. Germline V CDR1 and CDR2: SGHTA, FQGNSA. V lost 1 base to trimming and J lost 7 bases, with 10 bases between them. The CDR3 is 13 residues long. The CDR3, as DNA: TGTGCCAGCAGCTTAGAACGGTATGGTGGCTACACCTTC. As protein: CASSLERYGGYTF.

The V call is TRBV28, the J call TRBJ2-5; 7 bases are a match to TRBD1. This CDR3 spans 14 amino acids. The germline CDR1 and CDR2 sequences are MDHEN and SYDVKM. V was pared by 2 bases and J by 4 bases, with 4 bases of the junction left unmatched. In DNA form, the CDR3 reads TGTGCCAGCAGTTTACCAGGGGGAGCAGAGACCCAGTACTTC. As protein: CASSLPGGAETQYF.

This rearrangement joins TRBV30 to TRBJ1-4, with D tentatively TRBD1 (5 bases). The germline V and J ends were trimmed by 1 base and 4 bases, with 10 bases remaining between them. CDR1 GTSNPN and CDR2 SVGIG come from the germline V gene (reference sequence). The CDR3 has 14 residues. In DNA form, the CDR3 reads TGTGCCTGGAGTGCTTCGACAGTTAATGAAAAACTGTTTTTT. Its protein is CAWSASTVNEKLFF.

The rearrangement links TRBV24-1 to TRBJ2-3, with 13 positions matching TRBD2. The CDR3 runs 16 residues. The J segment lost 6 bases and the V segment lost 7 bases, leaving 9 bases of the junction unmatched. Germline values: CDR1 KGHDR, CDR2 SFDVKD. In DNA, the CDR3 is TGTGCCACCAGGCCAGGGACTAGCGGGGATGTGGATACGCAGTATTTT. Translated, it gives CATRPGTSGDVDTQYF.

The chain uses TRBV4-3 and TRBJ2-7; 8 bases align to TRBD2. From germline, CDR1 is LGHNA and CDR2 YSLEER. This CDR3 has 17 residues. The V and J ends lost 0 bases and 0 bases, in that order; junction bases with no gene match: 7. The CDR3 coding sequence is TGCGCCAGCAGCCAAGATCTTAGCGGGGATATCTCCTACGAGCAGTACTTC. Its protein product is CASSQDLSGDISYEQYF.

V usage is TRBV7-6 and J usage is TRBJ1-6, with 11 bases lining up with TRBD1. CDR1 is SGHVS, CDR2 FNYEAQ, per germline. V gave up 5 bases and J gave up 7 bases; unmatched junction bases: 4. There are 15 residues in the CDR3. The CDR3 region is CASSPDRGRNSPLHF. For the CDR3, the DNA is TGTGCCAGCAGCCCGGACAGGGGGCGAAATTCACCCCTCCACTTT.

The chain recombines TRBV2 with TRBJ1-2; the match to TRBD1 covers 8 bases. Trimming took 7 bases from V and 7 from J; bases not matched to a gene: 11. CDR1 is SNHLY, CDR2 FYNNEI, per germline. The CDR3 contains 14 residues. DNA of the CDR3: TGTGCCAGCATTGAGGACAGGGTAATCAGTGGCTACACCTTC. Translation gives CASIEDRVISGYTF.